The 10 T cell receptor beta chains listed next were all sequenced from one sample in a study of brain T cells in children with intractable seizures. Sequencing was performed with immunoSEQ multiplex PCR; in TCRdb, only in-frame clones are kept and a portion is missing. The sample consists of 340,000 or so clones, roughly 93% of them appearing once. Time point here: blood from clinic visit 5 months post-surgery; TSC patient then seizure free. Sequences were derived from peripheral blood, sampled roughly 5 months after surgery. These receptors all stem from a boy younger than two with tuberous sclerosis and intractable seizures.

This chain links TRBV7-9 with TRBJ1-4; D uncertain. The CDR3 is 15 amino acids. V was trimmed by 1 base and J by 3 bases, leaving 9 bases between them. Germline CDR1 and CDR2: SEHNR and FQNEAQ (reference sequence). Here the CDR3 reads CASSLGRAANEKLFF. The CDR3 nucleotides are TGTGCCAGCAGCTTAGGCCGAGCGGCTAATGAAAAACTGTTTTTT.

The gene calls are TRBV6-1 and TRBJ2-7; 8 bases align to TRBD1. The CDR3 spans 17 residues. CDR1 and CDR2 (germline): MNHNS, SASEGT. Trimming took 3 bases from V and 3 from J; bases not matched to a gene: 13. The CDR3 is CASSDALQGAFLYEQYF. The CDR3, as DNA: TGTGCCAGCAGTGACGCGCTTCAGGGGGCTTTTCTCTACGAGCAGTACTTC.

The V call is TRBV3-1 (or the pseudogene TRBV3-2), the J call TRBJ2-7; no firm D call. Germline V gene data show CDR1 as LGHDT and CDR2 as YNNKEL (reference sequence). V lost 4 bases, J lost 7 bases, and 17 bases lay in between. There are 14 residues in the CDR3. The CDR3 coding sequence is TGTGCCAGCAGCCCCCGGGCCCCGGGTATAGAGCAGTACTTC. It encodes CASSPRAPGIEQYF.

The CDR3 loop reads CATRPPGTEAFF. CDR3 nucleotides: TGTGCCACCCGGCCCCCGGGGACTGAAGCTTTCTTT. The V gene is TRBV6-5, the J gene TRBJ1-1; no firm D call. Deletions cut 10 bases from V and 5 bases from J, with 14 bases between. There are 12 residues in the CDR3. Germline assignment: CDR1 MNHEY and CDR2 SVGAGI.

The V call is TRBV27, the J call TRBJ2-7; D unclear. This CDR3 is 16 amino acids long. CDR1 and CDR2 (germline): MNHEY, SMNVEV (reference sequence). V lost 2 bases and J lost 1, with 15 bases in between. The CDR3 DNA sequence: TGTGCCAGCAGTTTAAGTGTGTCTTCCGCTTCCTACGAGCAGTACTTC. Its translation: CASSLSVSSASYEQYF.

The chain has TRBV2 and TRBJ2-1, with 9 nucleotides matching TRBD2. V lost 6 bases, J lost 8 bases, and 8 bases stayed unmatched. Germline CDR1 SNHLY, CDR2 FYNNEI. This CDR3 region has 14 residues. CDR3: CASRPQLAGDEQFF. CDR3 in DNA: TGTGCCAGCAGGCCCCAACTAGCGGGCGATGAGCAGTTCTTC.

The rearrangement joins TRBV5-1 to TRBJ1-6; D gene unclear. There are 15 residues in the CDR3. Trimming cost V 0 bases and J 10 bases, with 14 bases left between them. Germline V lookup: CDR1 SGHRS, CDR2 YFSETQ. The CDR3: CASSLAALAESPLHF. The CDR3 DNA follows: TGCGCCAGCAGCTTGGCCGCCCTTGCGGAATCACCCCTCCACTTT.

The chain uses TRBV7-9 and TRBJ1-2; no clear D. The CDR3 totals 12 residues. Trimming took 5 bases from V and 8 from J, leaving 12 bases between them. From germline, CDR1 is SEHNR and CDR2 FQNEAQ (reference sequence). The CDR3: CASSPRVDGYTF. CDR3 coding DNA: TGTGCCAGCAGCCCCCGAGTTGACGGCTACACCTTC.

The chain links TRBV20-1 to TRBJ1-1; D call uncertain. The V gene lost 3 bases and the J gene lost 3 bases, with 14 bases spanning the gap. Looked up from germline, CDR1 is DFQATT and CDR2 is SNEGSKA (reference sequence). The CDR3 contains 14 residues. Here the CDR3 reads CSASGPTHDTEAFF. In nucleotides, the CDR3 is TGCAGTGCTAGTGGCCCGACGCATGACACTGAAGCTTTCTTT.

The rearrangement uses TRBV29-1 and TRBJ1-2; D gene uncertain. The germline V and J ends were trimmed by 0 bases and 4 bases, with 9 bases remaining between them. The CDR3 has 13 amino acids. Germline V gives CDR1 SQVTM, CDR2 ANQGSEA. The CDR3 DNA reads TGCAGCGTTGAAGATCCACTGTTCTATGGCTACACCTTC. Its protein is CSVEDPLFYGYTF.